This entry lists 14 T cell receptor beta chains sequenced from one sample in a study of shared clonotypes between healthy human individuals. Measured with immunoSEQ multiplex PCR; TCRdb has only the in-frame clones, and not every one. The profile covers about 1.5 million clones, with approximately 98% appearing a single time and roughly 0.45% taken by the ten largest. The sequencing sample was made of naive CD4+ T cells sorted from blood. The subset denotes: CD45RA+ positively selected. These TCRs come from a man aged 25-40 years in good health.

The CDR3 sequence: CASSLAGQPYGYTF. Written as DNA, the CDR3 is TGTGCCAGCAGCTTGGCCGGACAGCCTTATGGCTACACCTTC. This chain links TRBV5-4 with TRBJ1-2, with D perhaps TRBD1 (6 bases). The V gene lost 0 bases and the J gene lost 5 bases, with 11 bases spanning the gap. Germline CDR1 SGHNT, CDR2 YYREEE (reference sequence). This CDR3 comprises 14 residues.

This chain joins TRBV7-2 and TRBJ2-5; D call uncertain. Germline lookup yields CDR1 SGHTA and CDR2 FQGNSA. Trimming left V 6 bases short and J 1 base short, with 12 bases between. The CDR3 loop spans 14 amino acids. The CDR3 DNA reads TGTGCCAGCAGTTCGGGTCGAACCCAAGAGACCCAGTACTTC. Amino acid sequence: CASSSGRTQETQYF.

The J gene is TRBJ2-7, the V gene TRBV5-4, with D possibly being TRBD1 or TRBD2 (5 bases each). Germline V gene data show CDR1 as SGHNT and CDR2 as YYREEE (reference sequence). The CDR3 is 13 residues long. Trimming took 5 bases from V and 6 from J, leaving 15 bases between them. This CDR3 reads CASSPGRLREQYF. CDR3 DNA sequence: TGTGCCAGCAGTCCGGGACGGCTACGCGAGCAGTACTTC.

V gene TRBV2 combines with J gene TRBJ2-1; 8 bases agree with TRBD1. V trimming: 6 bases; J trimming: 4 bases; junction bases outside the gene matches: 8. CDR1 is SNHLY, CDR2 FYNNEI, per germline. This CDR3 region has 15 residues. The CDR3, as DNA: TGTGCCAGCAGAGCAGGACAGGGTCTATACAATGAGCAGTTCTTC. The encoded protein is CASRAGQGLYNEQFF. The entire variable domain, with the rest obtained from reference TRBV2 and TRBJ2-1, is as follows: EPEVTQTPSHQVTQMGQEVILRCVPISNHLYFYWYRQILGQKVEFLVSFYNNEISEKSEIFDDQFSVERPDGSNFTLKIRSTKLEDSAMYFCASRAGQGLYNEQFFGPGTRLTVL.

The gene calls are TRBV21-1 and TRBJ2-7; the tabulated D call, TRBD1, remains unverified against the DNA. TRBV21-1 is an annotated pseudogene. This CDR3 has 17 residues. The CDR3 DNA reads as TGTGCCAGCAGCAATTTATGGGACAGGGGTAAGAGGTACGAGCAGTACTTC. This codes for CASSNLWDRGKRYEQYF.

The CDR3 sequence is CASSPDRLPQPQHF. CDR3 DNA sequence: TGTGCCAGCAGCCCCGACAGGTTACCCCAGCCCCAGCATTTT. The J gene is TRBJ1-5, the V gene TRBV28; D might be TRBD1 (6 bases). V dropped 6 bases and J dropped 7 bases, with 16 bases sitting between them. This CDR3 spans 14 amino acids. CDR1 is MDHEN and CDR2 is SYDVKM in the germline V gene.

Of note for this clone: This specimen includes other DNA sequences encoding the same CDR3. The J gene is TRBJ2-5, the V gene TRBV28, with 13 bases identical to TRBD2. Unmatched junction bases numbered 2, after V lost 3 bases and J lost 1 base. The germline CDR1 and CDR2 sequences are MDHEN and SYDVKM. CDR3 size: 16 residues. CDR3 in DNA: TGTGCCAGCAGTTTGGGACTAGCGGGGATCCAAGAGACCCAGTACTTC. This codes for CASSLGLAGIQETQYF.

The J gene is TRBJ2-7, the V gene TRBV9, with D possibly matching TRBD2 (6 bases). The CDR3 runs to 17 residues. Trimming took 4 bases from V and 1 from J, leaving 21 bases between them. The germline CDR1 and CDR2 sequences are SGDLS and YYNGEE. The CDR3 loop reads CASSRGGGNPGSYEQYF. For the CDR3, the DNA is TGTGCCAGCAGCCGGGGTGGAGGGAACCCTGGTTCCTACGAGCAGTACTTC.

The chain uses TRBV5-1 and TRBJ1-4, with D maybe TRBD1 (6 bases). Germline V CDR1 and CDR2: SGHRS, YFSETQ. Trimming took 2 bases from V and 8 from J, leaving 16 bases between them. This CDR3 contains 15 residues. For the CDR3, the DNA is TGCGCCAGCAGCTTAGGTCGCAGGGGAGGGGAAAAACTGTTTTTT. Its translation is CASSLGRRGGEKLFF. Supplemented by reference TRBV5-1 and TRBJ1-4, the full variable domain reads KAGVTQTPRYLIKTRGQQVTLSCSPISGHRSVSWYQQTPGQGLQFLFEYFSETQRNKGNFPGRFSGRQFSNSRSEMNVSTLELGDSALYLCASSLGRRGGEKLFFGSGTQLSVL.

This chain connects TRBV28 to TRBJ2-1, with D tentatively TRBD1 or TRBD2 (5 bases each). V gave up 6 bases and J gave up 9 bases, with 21 bases separating them. The CDR3 sequence is 15 residues long. In germline, CDR1 is MDHEN, CDR2 SYDVKM. For the CDR3, the DNA is TGTGCCAGCAGGTGGGGACGGGGTCGAACTGGTGAGCAGTTCTTC. This codes for CASRWGRGRTGEQFF.

The chain has TRBV7-2 and TRBJ2-5, with 8 bases lining up with TRBD2. J gave up 2 bases and V 0 bases, and 11 bases lay outside the gene matches. CDR3 length: 18 amino acids. The germline V gene encodes CDR1 SGHTA and CDR2 FQGNSA. CDR3 amino acids: CASSLAFFLAGPQETQYF. Here the CDR3 DNA reads TGTGCCAGCAGCTTAGCGTTTTTCCTAGCGGGCCCACAAGAGACCCAGTACTTC.

The CDR3 loop is CATARRDSYEQYF. The CDR3 nucleotides are TGTGCCACCGCACGGAGGGACTCCTACGAGCAGTACTTC. V and J are TRBV19 and TRBJ2-7; possibly TRBD2 for D (6 bases). Trimming removed 10 bases at V and 0 bases at J, with 13 bases between. This CDR3 contains 13 residues. Germline values: CDR1 LNHDA, CDR2 SQIVND (reference sequence). The entire variable domain, with the rest obtained from reference TRBV19 and TRBJ2-7, is as follows: DGGITQSPKYLFRKEGQNVTLSCEQNLNHDAMYWYRQDPGQGLRLIYYSQIVNDFQKGDIAEGYSVSREKKESFPLTVTSAQKNPTAFYLCATARRDSYEQYFGPGTRLTVT.

The V and J genes are TRBV23-1 and TRBJ2-7; D assignment may be TRBD1 or TRBD2 (6 bases each). TRBV23-1 is recorded as an ORF, its role being uncertain. V was trimmed by 3 bases and J by 5 bases, leaving 14 bases between them. The length of the CDR3 is 14 residues. The CDR3 region is CASSHRRGVHEQYF. The CDR3 DNA sequence: TGCGCCAGCAGTCATAGGAGGGGGGTCCACGAGCAGTACTTC.

With regard to this clone: Other DNA sequences in the same sample also yield this CDR3. The chain couples TRBV18 to TRBJ2-7; 7 nucleotides align to TRBD1. Germline V gives CDR1 KGHSH, CDR2 LQKENI. CDR3 length: 14 amino acids. J gave up 1 base and V 2 bases, and 2 bases lay outside the gene matches. CDR3 DNA sequence: TGTGCCAGCTCACCAGGGACAGCTTCCTACGAGCAGTACTTC. Protein sequence: CASSPGTASYEQYF.